Each of the 3 T cell receptor beta chains below was sequenced from the same sample in a study of control samples from healthy donors and cancer patients (dated by TCRdb to the early 2020s). Libraries were built with the immunoSEQ multiplex PCR assay. The source is immuneACCESS, and TCRdb retained only in-frame sequences with V and J called. Part of the clones is not carried over; for the studies checked, unresolved V genes explain less than half of this, and the remainder is unexplained. The sample profile shows approximately 86,000 clones; 93% of them were found once. The top ten constitute over 1.3% of the sample. Sequenced sample: blood. The receptors were gathered from a woman younger than 45 in good health.

In its sample, this clone was seen a few times. The chain carries TRBV6-1 and TRBJ2-2, with no clear D. CDR1 MNHNS and CDR2 SASEGT come from the germline V gene. V gave up 0 bases and J gave up 3 bases, with 5 bases separating them. The CDR3 covers 14 residues. The CDR3 here is CASSEALDTGELFF. CDR3 sequence (DNA): TGTGCCAGCAGTGAAGCGCTAGACACCGGGGAGCTGTTTTTT.

This chain joins TRBV19 and TRBJ2-6; D is possibly TRBD1 or TRBD2 (5 bases each). Between the trimmed V and J ends, which lost 1 base and 4 bases, there was a span of 11 bases. This CDR3 region has 16 residues. The germline V gene has CDR1 LNHDA and CDR2 SQIVND (reference sequence). The chain's CDR3 is CASSIVWGSGANVLTF. The CDR3 DNA reads as TGTGCCAGTAGTATAGTTTGGGGGAGCGGGGCCAACGTCCTGACTTTC.

The chain links TRBV5-1 to TRBJ1-1; possibly TRBD1 for D (5 bases). Germline CDR1 and CDR2: SGHRS and YFSETQ. V lost 0 bases and J lost 7, with 7 bases in between. CDR3 length: 12 amino acids. CDR3 residues: CASSLDRFEAFF. The CDR3 DNA sequence: TGCGCCAGCAGCTTGGACAGGTTTGAAGCTTTCTTT.